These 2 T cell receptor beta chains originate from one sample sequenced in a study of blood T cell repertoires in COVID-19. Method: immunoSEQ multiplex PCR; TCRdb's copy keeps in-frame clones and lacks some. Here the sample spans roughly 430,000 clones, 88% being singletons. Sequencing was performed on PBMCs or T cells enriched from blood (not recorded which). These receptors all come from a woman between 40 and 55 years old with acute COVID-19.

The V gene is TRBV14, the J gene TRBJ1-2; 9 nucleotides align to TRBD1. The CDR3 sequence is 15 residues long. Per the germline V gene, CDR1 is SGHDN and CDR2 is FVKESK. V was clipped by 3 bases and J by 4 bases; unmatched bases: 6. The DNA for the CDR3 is TGTGCCAGCAGCCAGAGGGGACAGGGACCCTATGGCTACACCTTC. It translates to CASSQRGQGPYGYTF.

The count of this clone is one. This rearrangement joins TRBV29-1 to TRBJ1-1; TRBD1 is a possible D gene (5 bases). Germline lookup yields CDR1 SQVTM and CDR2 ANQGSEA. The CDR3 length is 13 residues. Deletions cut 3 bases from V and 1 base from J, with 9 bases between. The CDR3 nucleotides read TGCAGCGTTGAGCGGGGGGGGAACACTGAAGCTTTCTTT. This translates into CSVERGGNTEAFF.